This is a list of T cell receptor beta chains from one sample in a study of blood T cells in healthy people across ages. TCRdb re-derived calls from the 5' RACE reads in MiXCR, one entry per CDR3 protein. Found here are roughly 860,000 distinct CDR3 sequences, around 62% of them singletons; the top ten hold about 30%. Sequenced: blood. The receptors derive from a man aged 25 to 45 in good health. Both conserved end residues are part of each CDR3. The D gene is left open where the match is weak. Clone size is shown for a subset of rows, as once, few, many or a class of expanded clone.

d_call: -
v_call: TRBV7-2
j_call: TRBJ2-1
clone_size: -
cdr3_nt: TGTGCCAGCAGCCCGTCGAGAGCGTCAACCTACAATGAGCAGTTCTTC
cdr3_aa: CASSPSRASTYNEQFF

d_call: -
v_call: TRBV20-1
j_call: TRBJ2-3
clone_size: -
cdr3_nt: TGCAGTGCTAAGGACCTTGCCAAACCTAGCACAGATACGCAGTATTTT
cdr3_aa: CSAKDLAKPSTDTQYF

d_call: -
v_call: TRBV5-1
j_call: TRBJ2-6
clone_size: many
cdr3_nt: TGCGCCAGCAGCTCCCAGAGCTCTGGGGCCAACGTCCTGACTTTC
cdr3_aa: CASSSQSSGANVLTF

d_call: TRBD2
v_call: TRBV7-3
j_call: TRBJ2-3
clone_size: -
cdr3_nt: TGTGCCAGCAGCACTACTAGCGGGGGGGCTGATACGCAGTATTTT
cdr3_aa: CASSTTSGGADTQYF

d_call: -
v_call: TRBV12-3/TRBV12-4
j_call: TRBJ1-4
clone_size: -
cdr3_nt: TGTGCCAGCAGTTTAGCAACGGGGACTAATGAAAAACTGTTTTTT
cdr3_aa: CASSLATGTNEKLFF

d_call: -
v_call: TRBV28
j_call: TRBJ2-7
clone_size: -
cdr3_nt: TGTGCCAGCAAAGCGGTGCTGTACGAGCAGTACTTC
cdr3_aa: CASKAVLYEQYF

d_call: TRBD1
v_call: TRBV12-3/TRBV12-4
j_call: TRBJ1-2
clone_size: -
cdr3_nt: TGTGCCAGCAGTTCCGCTAGGACAGGGGATAACTATGGCTACACCTTC
cdr3_aa: CASSSARTGDNYGYTF

d_call: -
v_call: TRBV29-1
j_call: TRBJ1-2
clone_size: few
cdr3_nt: TGCAGCGTTCCAAGGGGCTCGTATGGCTACACCTTC
cdr3_aa: CSVPRGSYGYTF

d_call: -
v_call: TRBV21-1
j_call: TRBJ1-2
clone_size: -
cdr3_nt: TGTGTTCAGGGCGGGGAAGCTAACTATGGCTACACCTTC
cdr3_aa: CVQGGEANYGYTF

d_call: TRBD2
v_call: TRBV2
j_call: TRBJ2-1
clone_size: -
cdr3_nt: TGTGCCAGCAAAGAGACTAGCGGGGACTACAATGAGCAGTTCTTC
cdr3_aa: CASKETSGDYNEQFF

d_call: TRBD1
v_call: TRBV3-1
j_call: TRBJ1-1
clone_size: -
cdr3_nt: TGTGCCAGCAGCCAAGGGGAACAGGGGTGGGAAGCTTTCTTT
cdr3_aa: CASSQGEQGWEAFF

d_call: TRBD1
v_call: TRBV4-2
j_call: TRBJ2-2
clone_size: few
cdr3_nt: TGTGCCAGCAGCCCGTACCCCGGACAGGGATTTGCCGGGGAGCTGTTTTTT
cdr3_aa: CASSPYPGQGFAGELFF

d_call: TRBD1
v_call: TRBV20-1
j_call: TRBJ2-5
clone_size: -
cdr3_nt: TGCAGTGCTCAACGGGACAGGGGAGCGGCCCTCCCTTGGGAGGCCCAGTACTTC
cdr3_aa: CSAQRDRGAALPWEAQYF

d_call: -
v_call: TRBV6-5
j_call: TRBJ1-1
clone_size: -
cdr3_nt: TGTGCCAGCAGCCAACCAGAGGGTGAAGCTTTCTTT
cdr3_aa: CASSQPEGEAFF

d_call: -
v_call: TRBV6-6
j_call: TRBJ2-1
clone_size: few
cdr3_nt: TGTGCCAGCAGTTACGGCTCCCAGGTCGTGATCACAGAGCAGTTCTTC
cdr3_aa: CASSYGSQVVITEQFF

d_call: TRBD2
v_call: TRBV7-8
j_call: TRBJ2-5
clone_size: -
cdr3_nt: TGTGCCACCGGGACCCTATCTAGCGGAGCTTTGACCCAGTACTTC
cdr3_aa: CATGTLSSGALTQYF

d_call: -
v_call: TRBV12-3/TRBV12-4
j_call: TRBJ1-2
clone_size: -
cdr3_nt: TGTGCCAGCAGTTTGGGGGACAACTATGGCTACACCTTC
cdr3_aa: CASSLGDNYGYTF

d_call: TRBD1
v_call: TRBV7-3
j_call: TRBJ2-7
clone_size: few
cdr3_nt: TGTGCCAGCAGCAAAGGGGGACAGGAGACCTACGAGCAGTACTTC
cdr3_aa: CASSKGGQETYEQYF

d_call: TRBD2
v_call: TRBV7-9
j_call: TRBJ2-1
clone_size: few
cdr3_nt: TGTGCCAGCAGCTCTGACTCGGGGGGGCCCCTATTGTCCTACAATGAGCAGTTCTTC
cdr3_aa: CASSSDSGGPLLSYNEQFF

d_call: -
v_call: TRBV19
j_call: TRBJ1-1
clone_size: -
cdr3_nt: TGTGCCAGTAGTATAGTCGGACGGGAGAACACTGAAGCTTTCTTT
cdr3_aa: CASSIVGRENTEAFF

d_call: -
v_call: TRBV12-3/TRBV12-4
j_call: TRBJ2-1
clone_size: -
cdr3_nt: TGTGCCAGCAGTTTTGGGGATAATAGCATCAGAGAGACCCAGTTCTTC
cdr3_aa: CASSFGDNSIRETQFF

d_call: -
v_call: TRBV14
j_call: TRBJ2-7
clone_size: -
cdr3_nt: TGTGCCAGCAGCCAAGGGCTCTACCGGGAGCAGTACTTC
cdr3_aa: CASSQGLYREQYF